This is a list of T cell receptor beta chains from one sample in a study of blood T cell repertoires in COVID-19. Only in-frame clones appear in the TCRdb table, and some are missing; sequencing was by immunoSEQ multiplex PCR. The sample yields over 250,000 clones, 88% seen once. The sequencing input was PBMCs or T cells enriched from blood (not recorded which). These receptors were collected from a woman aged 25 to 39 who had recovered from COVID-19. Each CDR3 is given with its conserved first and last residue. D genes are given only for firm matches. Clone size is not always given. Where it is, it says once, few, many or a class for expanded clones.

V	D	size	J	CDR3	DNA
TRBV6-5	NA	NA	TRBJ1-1	CASTTMQALGTEAFF	TGTGCCAGCACTACGATGCAGGCCCTTGGCACTGAAGCTTTCTTT
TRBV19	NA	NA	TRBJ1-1	CASSIPGANTEAFF	TGTGCCAGTAGTATTCCCGGAGCGAACACTGAAGCTTTCTTT
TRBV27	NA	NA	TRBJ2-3	CASSLSPGSATDTQYF	TGTGCCAGCAGTTTATCCCCCGGGAGTGCAACAGATACGCAGTATTTT
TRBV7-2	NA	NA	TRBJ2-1	CASSRGSYNEQFF	TGTGCCAGCAGTAGGGGGTCCTACAATGAGCAGTTCTTC
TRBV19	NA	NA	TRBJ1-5	CASTSGGEVQPQHF	TGTGCCAGTACCAGCGGTGGAGAGGTTCAGCCCCAGCATTTT
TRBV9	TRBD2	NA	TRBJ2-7	CASSVTSGSYEQYF	TGTGCCAGCAGCGTTACTAGCGGGTCCTACGAGCAGTACTTC
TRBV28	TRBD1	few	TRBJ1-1	CASTLDRVYTEAFF	TGTGCCAGCACCCTCGACAGGGTTTACACTGAAGCTTTCTTT
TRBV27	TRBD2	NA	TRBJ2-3	CASSLFGRAGTTDTQYF	TGTGCCAGCAGTTTATTTGGACGAGCGGGAACCACAGATACGCAGTATTTT
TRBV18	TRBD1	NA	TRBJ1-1	CASSRLNRGPTEAFF	TGTGCCAGCTCACGCCTGAACAGGGGGCCCACTGAAGCTTTCTTT
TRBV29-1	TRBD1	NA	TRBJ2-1	CSVVGTGFYNEQFF	TGCAGCGTTGTTGGGACAGGGTTTTACAATGAGCAGTTCTTC
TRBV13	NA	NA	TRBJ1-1	CASSLNSWNTEAFF	TGTGCCAGCAGCTTAAATTCGTGGAACACTGAAGCTTTCTTT
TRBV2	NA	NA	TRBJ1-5	CAIRGGLSQPQHF	TGTGCCATCCGGGGGGGGCTGAGTCAGCCCCAGCATTTT
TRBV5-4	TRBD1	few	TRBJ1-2	CASSLTGTGYGYTF	TGTGCCAGCAGCTTAACCGGGACAGGGTATGGCTACACCTTC
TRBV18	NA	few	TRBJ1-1	CASSFTGPTEAFF	TGTGCCAGCTCGTTCACAGGGCCCACTGAAGCTTTCTTT
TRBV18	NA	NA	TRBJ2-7	CASSPTVLSFSYEQYF	TGTGCCAGCTCACCGACAGTTTTATCGTTCTCCTACGAGCAGTACTTC
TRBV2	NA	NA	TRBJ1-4	CASSEARSRELFF	TGTGCCAGCAGTGAAGCGCGGAGCCGGGAACTGTTTTTT
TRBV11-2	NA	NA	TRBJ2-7	CASSLEGRYEYF	TGTGCCAGCAGCTTAGAGGGGCGGTACGAGTACTTC
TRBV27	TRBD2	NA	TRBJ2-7	CATPYGTSGTYEQYF	TGTGCTACGCCTTATGGGACTAGCGGAACCTACGAGCAGTACTTC
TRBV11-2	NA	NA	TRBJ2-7	CASSLEPAGTYEQYF	TGTGCCAGCAGCTTAGAGCCAGCGGGGACATACGAGCAGTACTTC
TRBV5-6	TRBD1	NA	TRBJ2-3	CASSLGTGGVDTQYF	TGTGCCAGCAGCTTGGGGACAGGGGGCGTAGATACGCAGTATTTT
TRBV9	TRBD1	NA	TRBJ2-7	CASSPRDRGYEQYF	TGTGCCAGCAGCCCTCGGGACAGGGGGTACGAGCAGTACTTC
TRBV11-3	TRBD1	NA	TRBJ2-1	CASRRTDRLHSYNEQFF	TGTGCCAGCAGACGCACGGACAGGTTGCACTCCTACAATGAGCAGTTCTTC
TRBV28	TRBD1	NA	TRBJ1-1	CASSLTGTYTEAFF	TGTGCCAGCAGTTTGACAGGGACCTACACTGAAGCTTTCTTT
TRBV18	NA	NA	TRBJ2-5	CASSPGLQETQYF	TGTGCCAGCTCACCGGGACTTCAAGAGACCCAGTACTTC
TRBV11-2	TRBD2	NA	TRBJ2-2	CAQSIGRGNPGELFF	TGTGCCCAGTCCATCGGGAGGGGAAATCCCGGGGAGCTGTTTTTT
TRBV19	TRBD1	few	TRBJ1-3	CASNQGGLSGNTIYF	TGTGCCAGTAATCAGGGGGGCCTCTCTGGAAACACCATATATTTT
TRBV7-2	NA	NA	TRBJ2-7	CASSSIPGHRGDEQYF	TGTGCCAGCAGCTCCATCCCGGGACATCGAGGGGACGAGCAGTACTTC
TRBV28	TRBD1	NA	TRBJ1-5	CASRAGQGNNQPQHF	TGTGCCAGCAGGGCGGGACAGGGCAACAATCAGCCCCAGCATTTT
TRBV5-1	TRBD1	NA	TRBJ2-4	CASSLVGGASKNIQYF	TGCGCCAGCAGCTTGGTAGGGGGCGCGTCCAAAAACATTCAGTACTTC
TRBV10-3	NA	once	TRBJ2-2	CAISGDVRGTGELFF	TGTGCCATCAGTGGCGACGTGAGGGGGACCGGGGAGCTGTTTTTT
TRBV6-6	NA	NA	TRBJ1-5	CASSPRSGLVSSQPQHF	TGTGCCAGCAGTCCACGGTCAGGGTTGGTCTCTAGTCAGCCCCAGCATTTT
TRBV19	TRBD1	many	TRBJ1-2	CASSGTAYYGYTF	TGTGCCAGTAGTGGGACAGCCTACTATGGCTACACCTTC
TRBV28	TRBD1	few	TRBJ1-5	CASSFGTGTYQPQHF	TGTGCCAGCAGTTTTGGGACAGGGACTTATCAGCCCCAGCATTTT
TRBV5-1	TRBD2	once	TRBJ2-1	CASSTRTSESEQFF	TGCGCCAGCAGCACCAGGACTAGCGAGAGTGAGCAGTTCTTC
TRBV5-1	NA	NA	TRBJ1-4	CASSYQTGINEKLFF	TGCGCCAGCAGCTACCAGACGGGAATTAATGAAAAACTGTTTTTT
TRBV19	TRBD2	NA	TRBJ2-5	CASSIDWLAGRQETQYF	TGTGCCAGTAGTATAGATTGGCTAGCGGGCAGACAAGAGACCCAGTACTTC
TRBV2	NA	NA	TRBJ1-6	CASMRGGGYNASPLHF	TGTGCCAGCATGCGGGGTGGGGGGTATAACGCTTCACCCCTCCACTTT
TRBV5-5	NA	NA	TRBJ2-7	CASSLPGREQYF	TGTGCCAGCAGCTTGCCAGGGAGGGAGCAGTACTTC
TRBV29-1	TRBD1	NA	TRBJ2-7	CSVEGGQGAWEQYF	TGCAGCGTTGAAGGGGGACAGGGGGCTTGGGAGCAGTACTTC
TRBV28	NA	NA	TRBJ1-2	CASSLSPGGIYGYTF	TGTGCCAGCAGTTTATCCCCCGGGGGGATCTATGGCTACACCTTC
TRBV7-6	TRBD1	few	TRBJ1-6	CASSLAPTGAFNSPLHF	TGTGCCAGCAGCTTAGCGCCGACAGGGGCCTTTAATTCACCCCTCCACTTT
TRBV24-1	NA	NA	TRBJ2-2	CATSDLVSRELFF	TGTGCCACCAGTGATTTGGTTAGCAGGGAGCTGTTTTTT